This TCR beta chain was profiled in a study of shared clonotypes between healthy human individuals. Study-wide points: All-four-donor shared clonotypes had higher generation probabilities than non-shared clonotypes did.

Assay used: immunoSEQ multiplex PCR; TCRdb lists only in-frame clones, some missing. Here the sample spans 2 million to 3 million clones, more than 85% being singletons. With regard to this clone: Its antigen is unidentified.

Sequenced material: naive CD4+ T cells from PBMCs. As for subset: CD45RA+ positively selected. This TCR came from a man between 18 and 35 years old in good health. Some clones in this sample may be carry-over from other donors' samples.

CDR3 nucleotides: TGTGCTAGTGGTTTGGGGACTGACTATGGCTACACCTTC. This sequence encodes CASGLGTDYGYTF. The chain has TRBV12-5 and TRBJ1-2, with unresolved D. This CDR3 has 13 residues. Germline V gene lookup returns CDR1 LGHNT and CDR2 FRNRAP. Trimming left V 1 base short and J 3 bases short, with 6 bases between. The whole variable domain, remainder taken from reference TRBV12-5 and TRBJ1-2, is DARVTQTPRHKVTEMGQEVTMRCQPILGHNTVFWYRQTMMQGLELLAYFRNRAPLDDSGMPKDRFSAEMPDATLATLKIQPSEPRDSAVYFCASGLGTDYGYTFGSGTRLTVV.